This T cell receptor beta chain comes out of a study of cytomegalovirus exposure and HLA in healthy donors. Whole-study results and caveats: Cytomegalovirus association was assigned to about 180 TCR beta chains.

CDR1 is MDHEN and CDR2 is SYDVKM in the germline V gene. The CDR3 is made up of 13 amino acids. Trimming cost V 5 bases and J 9 bases; bases outside gene matches: 7. For this clone: Its antigen is as yet unknown.

This table comes from immunoSEQ multiplex PCR, and its TCRdb copy is limited to in-frame clones, with some not included. The sample includes tens of thousands of clones, 95% to 98% of them seen just once. The sequencing input was PBMCs. The clonotype originates from a woman between 18 and 29 years old in good health and CMV-seropositive. The chain employs TRBV28 and TRBJ2-1, with 7 bases that match TRBD2. The CDR3 region is CASSRWEGREQFF. The CDR3 bases are TGTGCCAGCAGTCGGTGGGAGGGCCGTGAGCAGTTCTTC. Together with reference TRBV28 and TRBJ2-1, the CDR3 gives the full variable domain: DVKVTQSSRYLVKRTGEKVFLECVQDMDHENMFWYRQDPGLGLRLIYFSYDVKMKEKGDIPEGYSVSREKKERFSLILESASTNQTSMYLCASSRWEGREQFFGPGTRLTVL.